These 18 T cell receptor beta chains came from one sample sequenced in a study of post-analysis software for immune sequencing data. Included in the TCR beta cDNA libraries were unique molecular identifiers. TCRdb reprocessed the PCR reads via MiXCR and lists one record per CDR3 protein. The repertoire holds some 450,000 distinct CDR3 sequences, with roughly 45% as singletons. The antigens of these receptors remain unknown. Study conclusions and caveats: Several TRBV segments occurring more often in patients than controls included TRBV5-6, TRBV5-1 and TRBV20-1.

Sequenced input: blood. The receptors were sampled from a girl between 10 and 17 years old with multiple sclerosis.

The J gene is TRBJ1-1, the V gene TRBV29-1; no clear D. V lost 3 bases, J lost 1 base, and 6 bases lay in between. This CDR3 spans 12 amino acids. The germline gives CDR1 SQVTM, CDR2 ANQGSEA. The CDR3 loop is CSVDSRNTEAFF. CDR3 sequence (DNA): TGCAGCGTTGATAGCAGGAACACTGAAGCTTTCTTT.

This clonotype was picked up a small number of times. This chain links TRBV10-2 with TRBJ2-1; 11 bases agree with TRBD1. The V and J ends lost 6 bases and 7 bases, in that order; junction bases with no gene match: 11. Germline V gives CDR1 WSHSY, CDR2 SAAADI. CDR3 length equals 16 residues. CDR3 in DNA: TGCGCCAGCAGGAGGACAGGGGGCGCGGTCGGGAATGAGCAGTTCTTC. This sequence encodes CASRRTGGAVGNEQFF.

J is TRBJ2-4 and V is TRBV12-3 or TRBV12-4; D unresolved. This CDR3 region has 18 residues. The ends were cut back, 3 bases at V and 1 base at J, with 19 bases in the middle. CDR3 in amino acids: CASSFLLTRPFAKNIQYF. The DNA of the CDR3 is TGTGCCAGCAGTTTTTTACTAACAAGACCCTTCGCCAAAAACATTCAGTACTTC.

V gene TRBV7-8 combines with J gene TRBJ2-5; TRBD2 agrees at 9 bases. The end of the DNA is better explained by TRBJ2-7, so the J call may be wrong. The CDR3 consists of 16 residues. Germline CDR1 is SGHVS and CDR2 is FQNEAQ. CDR3 residues: CASSLVLSGGAYEQYF. The CDR3 DNA sequence: TGTGCCAGCAGCTTAGTGCTTAGCGGGGGTGCCTACGAGCAGTACTTC.

This clonotype was recorded a few times. The chain combines TRBV12-5 with TRBJ2-1; D is undetermined. V gave up 11 bases and J gave up 8 bases, with 13 bases separating them. CDR1 and CDR2 from the germline V gene are LGHNT and FRNRAP. CDR3 length: 11 amino acids. The CDR3 region is CARKGTDEQFF. In DNA form, the CDR3 reads TGTGCTCGCAAAGGTACTGATGAGCAGTTCTTC. Combining the CDR3 with reference TRBV12-5 and TRBJ2-1 gives the whole variable domain DARVTQTPRHKVTEMGQEVTMRCQPILGHNTVFWYRQTMMQGLELLAYFRNRAPLDDSGMPKDRFSAEMPDATLATLKIQPSEPRDSAVYFCARKGTDEQFFGPGTRLTVL.

The rearrangement links TRBV5-1 to TRBJ1-4, with D unresolved. CDR1 is SGHRS, CDR2 YFSETQ, per germline. Trimming shortened V by 3 bases and J by 8 bases, and 23 bases separated the two germline ends. The CDR3 has 17 residues. Here the CDR3 DNA reads TGCGCCAGCAGCTCCAATCATAAAAGGGCGGGCGGCGAAAAACTGTTTTTT. Protein: CASSSNHKRAGGEKLFF.

This rearrangement joins TRBV7-9 to TRBJ2-5; 13 nucleotides line up with TRBD2. Germline loops: CDR1 SEHNR, CDR2 FQNEAQ (reference sequence). With 7 bases clipped from V and 2 bases from J, the junction kept 7 bases outside the gene matches. The CDR3 totals 16 residues. The CDR3 bases are TGTGCCAGCACCTCGGGACTAGCGGGGACGCAAGAGACCCAGTACTTC. Residues: CASTSGLAGTQETQYF.

In its sample, this clonotype was seen a few times. The chain carries TRBV7-8 and TRBJ2-1; either TRBD1 or TRBD2 may fit D (5 bases each). Trimming took off 8 bases at V and 4 bases at J, with 18 bases between the two ends. Germline values: CDR1 SGHVS, CDR2 FQNEAQ. CDR3 size: 15 residues. The CDR3 DNA reads TGTGCCAGCCAACGGTCCGGGACGGGATACAATGAGCAGTTCTTC. Its translation: CASQRSGTGYNEQFF.

J is TRBJ2-3 and V is TRBV2; TRBD1 matches 8 bases. This CDR3 is built from 15 residues. The germline V gene encodes CDR1 SNHLY and CDR2 FYNNEI. The V segment lost 0 bases and the J segment 6 bases; nucleotides outside the gene matches: 5. CDR3 nucleotide sequence: TGTGCCAGCAGTGAAGCGCGGACAGGGAGGGATACGCAGTATTTT. Its protein is CASSEARTGRDTQYF.

The chain joins TRBV5-6 to TRBJ2-3; a possible D gene is TRBD1 (6 bases). There are 15 residues in the CDR3. The germline V gene has CDR1 SGHDT and CDR2 YYEEEE. V shed 0 bases and J shed 2 bases, with 10 bases lying between them. The CDR3 DNA reads TGTGCCAGCAGCTTGGAGGGACACTTCACAGATACGCAGTATTTT. It is translated as CASSLEGHFTDTQYF.

This clonotype was counted between two and nine times. The rearrangement links TRBV28 to TRBJ1-5; D is unclear. This CDR3 contains 14 residues. Trimming shortened V by 2 bases and J by 4 bases, and 9 bases separated the two germline ends. Germline V lookup: CDR1 MDHEN, CDR2 SYDVKM. CDR3 amino acids: CASSLGADNQPQHF. The CDR3 DNA sequence: TGTGCCAGCAGTTTAGGCGCAGATAATCAGCCCCAGCATTTT.

The V call is TRBV28, the J call TRBJ2-7; the D is unclear. Germline CDR1 is MDHEN and CDR2 is SYDVKM. V shed 2 bases and J shed 2 bases, with 4 bases lying between them. This CDR3 is 12 amino acids long. The CDR3 DNA reads as TGTGCCAGCAGTTTAGAAGCCTACGAGCAGTACTTC. It translates to CASSLEAYEQYF. Variable domain in full (rest from reference TRBV28 and TRBJ2-7): DVKVTQSSRYLVKRTGEKVFLECVQDMDHENMFWYRQDPGLGLRLIYFSYDVKMKEKGDIPEGYSVSREKKERFSLILESASTNQTSMYLCASSLEAYEQYFGPGTRLTVT.

There are a few counts of this clonotype. This chain connects TRBV9 to TRBJ1-6; D uncertain. The CDR3 covers 12 residues. V was trimmed by 4 bases and J by 8 bases, leaving 7 bases between them. The germline V gene has CDR1 SGDLS and CDR2 YYNGEE. As DNA, the CDR3 is TGTGCCAGCAGCCTGGCGGATTCACCCCTCCACTTT. The encoded protein is CASSLADSPLHF.

J is TRBJ1-2 and V is TRBV18; D unclear. The CDR3 sequence is 14 residues long. Between the trimmed V and J ends, which lost 3 bases and 6 bases, there was a span of 14 bases. CDR1 is KGHSH, CDR2 LQKENI, per germline. CDR3: CASSPERNQDGYTF. The CDR3 nucleotides read TGTGCCAGCTCACCCGAAAGGAATCAGGATGGCTACACCTTC.

The J gene is TRBJ1-2, the V gene TRBV5-1, with D perhaps matching TRBD1 (5 bases). The CDR3 sequence is 16 residues long. The ends were cut back, 1 base at V and 8 bases at J, with 21 bases in the middle. The germline gives CDR1 SGHRS, CDR2 YFSETQ. In DNA, the CDR3 is TGCGCCAGCAGCTTGACCCCAACTCGGGGCGCCGACGGCTACACCTTC. Residues: CASSLTPTRGADGYTF.

This clonotype was counted between two and nine times. The junction departs from the called germline gene at one end, perhaps through a read error. The V and J genes are TRBV15 and TRBJ2-7, with TRBD1 matching 8 bases. From germline, CDR1 is LNHNV and CDR2 YYDKDF (reference sequence). The CDR3 covers 15 residues. The CDR3 bases are TGTGCCACCAACAGAGGGGACAGGACTGGCTACGAGCAGTACTTC. Its protein product is CATNRGDRTGYEQYF.

This chain connects TRBV6-6 to TRBJ2-7; 9 bases line up with TRBD1. Germline CDR1 is MNHNY and CDR2 is SVGAGI (reference sequence). This CDR3 contains 13 residues. The CDR3, as DNA: TGTGTCTGCAGAACAGGGGGCGACTACGAGCAGTACTTC. It yields the protein CVCRTGGDYEQYF.

The rearrangement uses TRBV12-3 or TRBV12-4 and TRBJ2-7; a possible D gene is TRBD2 (6 bases). The V and J ends lost 3 bases and 2 bases respectively, with 14 bases between them. CDR3 length: 15 amino acids. The CDR3 coding sequence is TGTGCCAGCAGTTTTATTAGCGGACCCACCTACGAGCAGTACTTC. It encodes CASSFISGPTYEQYF.